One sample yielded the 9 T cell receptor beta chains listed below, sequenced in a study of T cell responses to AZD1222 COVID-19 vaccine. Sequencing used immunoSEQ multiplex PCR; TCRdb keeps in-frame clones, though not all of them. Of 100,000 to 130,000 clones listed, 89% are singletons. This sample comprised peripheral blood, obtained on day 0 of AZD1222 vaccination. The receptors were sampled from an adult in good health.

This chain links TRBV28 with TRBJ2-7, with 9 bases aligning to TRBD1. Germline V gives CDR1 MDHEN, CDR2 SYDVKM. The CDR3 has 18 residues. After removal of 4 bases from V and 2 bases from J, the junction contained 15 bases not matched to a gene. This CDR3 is CASSSRRKGTGKPYEQYF. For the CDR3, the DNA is TGTGCCAGCAGTTCACGGAGGAAGGGGACAGGGAAACCCTACGAGCAGTACTTC.

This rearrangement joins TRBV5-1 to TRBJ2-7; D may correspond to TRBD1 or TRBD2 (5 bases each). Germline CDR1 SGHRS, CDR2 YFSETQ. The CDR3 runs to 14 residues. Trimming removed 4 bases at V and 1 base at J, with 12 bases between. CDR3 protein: CASSARDGSYEQYF. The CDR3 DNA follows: TGCGCCAGCAGCGCTCGGGACGGGTCCTACGAGCAGTACTTC. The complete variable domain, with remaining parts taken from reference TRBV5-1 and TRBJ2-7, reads KAGVTQTPRYLIKTRGQQVTLSCSPISGHRSVSWYQQTPGQGLQFLFEYFSETQRNKGNFPGRFSGRQFSNSRSEMNVSTLELGDSALYLCASSARDGSYEQYFGPGTRLTVT.

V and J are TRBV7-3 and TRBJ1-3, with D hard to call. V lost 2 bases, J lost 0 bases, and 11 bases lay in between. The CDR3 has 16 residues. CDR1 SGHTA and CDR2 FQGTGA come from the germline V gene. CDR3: CASSLGDPLSGNTIYF. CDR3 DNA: TGTGCCAGCAGCTTAGGGGATCCGCTCTCTGGAAACACCATATATTTT.

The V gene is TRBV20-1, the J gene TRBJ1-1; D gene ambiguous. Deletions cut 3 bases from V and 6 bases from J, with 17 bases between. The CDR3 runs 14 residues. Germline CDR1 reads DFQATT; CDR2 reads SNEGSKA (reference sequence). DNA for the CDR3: TGCAGTGCTAGTCACGAGTTATTGGCGGCTGAAGCTTTCTTT. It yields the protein CSASHELLAAEAFF.

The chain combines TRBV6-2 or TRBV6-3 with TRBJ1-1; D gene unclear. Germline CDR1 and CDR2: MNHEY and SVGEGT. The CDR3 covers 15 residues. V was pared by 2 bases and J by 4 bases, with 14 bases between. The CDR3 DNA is TGTGCCAGCAGTTACGAGGCTGGGCGGGGCACTGAAGCTTTCTTT. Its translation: CASSYEAGRGTEAFF.

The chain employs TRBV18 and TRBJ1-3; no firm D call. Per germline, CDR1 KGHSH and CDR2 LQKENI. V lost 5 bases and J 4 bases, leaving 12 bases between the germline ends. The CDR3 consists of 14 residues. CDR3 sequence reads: CASSSATEGNTIYF. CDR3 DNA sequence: TGTGCCAGCTCATCAGCCACGGAAGGAAACACCATATATTTT.

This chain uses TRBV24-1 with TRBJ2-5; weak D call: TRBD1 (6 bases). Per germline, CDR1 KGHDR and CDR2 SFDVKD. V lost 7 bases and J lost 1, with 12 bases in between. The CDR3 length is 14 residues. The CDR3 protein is CATRKAGAQETQYF. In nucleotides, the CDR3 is TGTGCCACCAGGAAAGCAGGGGCCCAAGAGACCCAGTACTTC.

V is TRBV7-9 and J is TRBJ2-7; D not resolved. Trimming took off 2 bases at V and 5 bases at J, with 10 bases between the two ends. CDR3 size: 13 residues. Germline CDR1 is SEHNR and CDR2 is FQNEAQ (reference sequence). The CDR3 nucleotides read TGTGCCAGCAGCTTAAAGAGAGTCGACGAGCAGTACTTC. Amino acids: CASSLKRVDEQYF.

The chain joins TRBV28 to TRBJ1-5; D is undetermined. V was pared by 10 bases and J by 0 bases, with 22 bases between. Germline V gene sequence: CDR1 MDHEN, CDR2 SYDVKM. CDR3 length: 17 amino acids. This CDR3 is CATLGIYRTNSNQPQHF. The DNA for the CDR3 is TGTGCCACCTTAGGAATTTACCGAACGAATAGCAATCAGCCCCAGCATTTT.